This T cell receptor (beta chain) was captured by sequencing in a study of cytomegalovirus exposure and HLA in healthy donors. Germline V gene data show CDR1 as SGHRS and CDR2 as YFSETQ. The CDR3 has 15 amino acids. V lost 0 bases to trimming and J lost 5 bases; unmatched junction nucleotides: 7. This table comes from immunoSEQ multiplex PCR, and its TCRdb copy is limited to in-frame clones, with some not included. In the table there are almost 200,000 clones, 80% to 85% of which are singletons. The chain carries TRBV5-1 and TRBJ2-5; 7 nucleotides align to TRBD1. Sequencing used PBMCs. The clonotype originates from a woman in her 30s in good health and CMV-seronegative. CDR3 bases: TGCGCCAGCAGCTTGGCGGGACAGAAAAAGGAGACCCAGTACTTC. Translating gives CASSLAGQKKETQYF.